This TCR beta chain appears in the sequencing data of a study of shared clonotypes between healthy human individuals. V shed 1 base, J shed 1 base, and the junction held 3 bases outside the gene matches. This CDR3 is 16 amino acids long. Germline values: CDR1 SEHNR, CDR2 FQNEAQ (reference sequence). The assay was immunoSEQ multiplex PCR, and TCRdb's table has in-frame clones only and misses some. Of millions of clones listed, 85% to 95% are singletons. The sample consisted of naive CD4+ T cells sorted from blood. Documented subset: CD45RA+ positively selected. This clonotype was sampled from a man younger than 35 in good health. The V gene is TRBV7-9, the J gene TRBJ2-5; TRBD1 aligns across 10 bases. This CDR3 reads CASSLGTGGSQETQYF. The CDR3 DNA sequence: TGTGCCAGCAGCTTAGGGACAGGGGGATCCCAAGAGACCCAGTACTTC.